This T cell receptor (beta chain) was documented in a study of blood T cell repertoires in COVID-19. Turning to the study itself: PBMCs, B-cell-depleted T cells, or T cells provided the cDNA or gDNA that made up the material.

This clone showed up just once. This CDR3 comprises 15 residues. V gave up 3 bases and J gave up 7 bases; unmatched junction bases: 6. Germline V CDR1 and CDR2: SGDLS, YYNGEE. TCRdb keeps only in-frame clones here, not all; method: immunoSEQ multiplex PCR. Of roughly 280,000 clones listed, approximately 90% were seen once; the top ten hold 4.1%. The TCR comes from a young woman with acute COVID-19. What was sequenced was PBMCs or T cells enriched from blood (not recorded which). The chain couples TRBV9 to TRBJ1-6, with 8 positions matching TRBD1. CDR3 in DNA: TGTGCCAGCAGCGCCCCCGGACAGGGAAATTCACCCCTCCACTTT. Encoded protein: CASSAPGQGNSPLHF.